This is a list of T cell receptor beta chains from one sample in a study of blood T cell repertoires in COVID-19. Clones were read by immunoSEQ multiplex PCR, and TCRdb kept only the in-frame ones, dropping some. The data hold about 200,000 clones, with roughly 85% observed a single time. The sequenced sample was PBMCs or T cells enriched from blood (not recorded which). The source of these receptors is a man between 35 and 55 years old who had recovered from COVID-19. Each CDR3 is given with its conserved first and last residue.

V gene: TRBV18
J gene: TRBJ1-1
CDR3 protein: CASSPRTGGHTEAFF

V gene: TRBV30
J gene: TRBJ2-2
CDR3 protein: CAWSVQGLALTGELFF

V gene: TRBV7-2
J gene: TRBJ2-7
CDR3 protein: CASSPWGGPSSYEQYF

V gene: TRBV9
J gene: TRBJ2-2
CDR3 protein: CASSPKTGELFF

V gene: TRBV19
J gene: TRBJ2-2
CDR3 protein: CASSIGLAMELFF

V gene: TRBV7-7
J gene: TRBJ1-1
CDR3 protein: CASSRRENTEAFF

V gene: TRBV30
J gene: TRBJ1-5
CDR3 protein: CAWSATGGIQPQHF

V gene: TRBV6-2/TRBV6-3
J gene: TRBJ2-1
CDR3 protein: CASSYDTLAGWGYEQFF

V gene: TRBV3-1/TRBV3-2
J gene: TRBJ2-1
CDR3 protein: CASRPPSGEQFF

V gene: TRBV11-3
J gene: TRBJ2-1
CDR3 protein: CASSFNLAGGYNEQFF

V gene: TRBV28
J gene: TRBJ1-3
CDR3 protein: CASSPPRGSGNTIYF

V gene: TRBV24-1
J gene: TRBJ1-2
CDR3 protein: CATSDWGDGYTF

V gene: TRBV9
J gene: TRBJ2-4
CDR3 protein: CASNPGQGAVAKNIQYF

V gene: TRBV7-9
J gene: TRBJ1-4
CDR3 protein: CASSPTTEKLFF

V gene: TRBV30
J gene: TRBJ1-2
CDR3 protein: CAWSPGQGKYGYTF

V gene: TRBV24-1
J gene: TRBJ1-1
CDR3 protein: CATSDPRMRREGTEAFF

V gene: TRBV6-5
J gene: TRBJ1-1
CDR3 protein: CASKYFTGGPEAFF

V gene: TRBV7-9
J gene: TRBJ2-2
CDR3 protein: CASSLATGQGAGELFF

V gene: TRBV16
J gene: TRBJ2-7
CDR3 protein: CASSQSSGAYSYEQYF

V gene: TRBV5-1
J gene: TRBJ2-1
CDR3 protein: CASSFGGDNEQFF

V gene: TRBV28
J gene: TRBJ2-7
CDR3 protein: CASSKKGTYEQYF

V gene: TRBV4-1
J gene: TRBJ2-5
CDR3 protein: CASSQEQGGKETQYF

V gene: TRBV19
J gene: TRBJ2-1
CDR3 protein: CASSIVGQGPHEQFF

V gene: TRBV10-3
J gene: TRBJ1-6
CDR3 protein: CAISEPFGTGNSPLHF

V gene: TRBV7-2
J gene: TRBJ2-1
CDR3 protein: CATQRAPSGTSSYNEQFF

V gene: TRBV5-1
J gene: TRBJ2-5
CDR3 protein: CASSLIGRAQETQYF

V gene: TRBV24-1
J gene: TRBJ2-1
CDR3 protein: CATSNNQGSEQFF

V gene: TRBV18
J gene: TRBJ2-5
CDR3 protein: CASSNRQGGETQYF

V gene: TRBV5-6
J gene: TRBJ2-5
CDR3 protein: CASNRQGEETQYF

V gene: TRBV18
J gene: TRBJ2-7
CDR3 protein: CASHRGQVRPYEQYF

V gene: TRBV27
J gene: TRBJ1-1
CDR3 protein: CASRDSHSNTEAFF

V gene: TRBV11-1
J gene: TRBJ1-2
CDR3 protein: CASSREGGRGYTF

V gene: TRBV10-3
J gene: TRBJ2-7
CDR3 protein: CAISDRWQGAEYEQYF

V gene: TRBV5-1
J gene: TRBJ1-6
CDR3 protein: CASSGRDSGNSPLHF

V gene: TRBV10-2
J gene: TRBJ2-2
CDR3 protein: CASSEGRGRTGELFF

V gene: TRBV11-3
J gene: TRBJ2-7
CDR3 protein: CASSLGSGRRNEQYF

V gene: TRBV5-6
J gene: TRBJ2-3
CDR3 protein: CASSLQGHHTQYF

V gene: TRBV29-1
J gene: TRBJ2-1
CDR3 protein: CSVDLAGVGDEQFF

V gene: TRBV5-1
J gene: TRBJ1-2
CDR3 protein: CASSPPQGATPGYTF

V gene: TRBV7-3
J gene: TRBJ2-2
CDR3 protein: CASHPGQGAAGELFF

V gene: TRBV7-9
J gene: TRBJ1-4
CDR3 protein: CASSLGQGANEKLFF

V gene: TRBV7-6
J gene: TRBJ2-7
CDR3 protein: CASSLGQGTSYEQYF

V gene: TRBV5-4
J gene: TRBJ2-5
CDR3 protein: CASSLIKETQYF

V gene: TRBV10-3
J gene: TRBJ1-3
CDR3 protein: CAISGPAGNTIYF

V gene: TRBV11-1
J gene: TRBJ2-3
CDR3 protein: CASSLGAGGPTDTQYF

V gene: TRBV3-1/TRBV3-2
J gene: TRBJ2-3
CDR3 protein: CASSQPGLAGATDTQYF

V gene: TRBV11-2
J gene: TRBJ2-7
CDR3 protein: CASSSLRASGYEQYF

V gene: TRBV27
J gene: TRBJ2-1
CDR3 protein: CASSTIRLAGAPYNEQFF

V gene: TRBV5-1
J gene: TRBJ2-1
CDR3 protein: CASSLPNNEQFF

V gene: TRBV10-3
J gene: TRBJ1-2
CDR3 protein: CAISDGSENYGYTF

V gene: TRBV7-9
J gene: TRBJ2-7
CDR3 protein: CASSYALVDPYEQYF

V gene: TRBV5-4
J gene: TRBJ1-1
CDR3 protein: CASSLESLMNTEAFF

V gene: TRBV28
J gene: TRBJ1-1
CDR3 protein: CASRKQGNTEAFF

V gene: TRBV4-2
J gene: TRBJ2-4
CDR3 protein: CASSQATQGVTKNIQYF

V gene: TRBV27
J gene: TRBJ1-6
CDR3 protein: CASSFPRGPLHF

V gene: TRBV2
J gene: TRBJ2-1
CDR3 protein: CASRLDSNEQFF

V gene: TRBV25-1
J gene: TRBJ2-7
CDR3 protein: CASRTPGSYEQYF